This T cell receptor (beta chain) was identified during a study of blood T cell repertoires in COVID-19 (dated by TCRdb to 2020 to 2021). Context from the whole study: Collaborator samples came from the United States, Italy and Spain and covered acute and convalescent phases of COVID-19. A de-identified subject ID, COVID-19 status, age in years and sex were almost always included in the sample metadata. Samples were obtained from the ongoing ImmuneRACE study (first 160 participants) and from 1,200 or so subjects provided by 6 global collaborators. Deeply sampled blood TCRbeta repertoires from subjects exposed to, actively infected with, or recovered from COVID-19 were included in the dataset. HLA class I and class II types, where available, came from metadata supplied by the sample provider rather than from assay-based typing. The prospective study material was composed of cDNA or gDNA derived from T cells, B-cell-depleted T cells, or PBMCs. A freely available public database, intended as a resource for researchers studying the immune response to SARS-CoV-2, is where the repertoires were released. Overall results and qualifications from the work: Clinical and demographic metadata were provided uncurated, with the amount varying by source and participant.

TCRbeta CDR3 regions were amplified from genomic DNA by means of the immunoSEQ Assay, a bias-controlled multiplex PCR. The paper's data handling went like this. The number of nucleated cells in each sample was estimated from the amplification of reference gene primers within the assay. To quantify the absolute abundance of each unique TCRbeta CDR3 rearrangement, sequence reads were collapsed and filtered. For each sample, productive Simpson clonality was calculated by taking the square root of Simpson's diversity index across productive rearrangements. Here the immuneACCESS table is served through TCRdb, limited to in-frame sequences with V and J called. Missing clones are a known gap in these copies; in checked studies unresolved V genes cover under half, and the rest lacks a known reason. D and trimming were read from the DNA, whereas the V and J calls and clone size are those reported in that table. In this sample the table shows over 150,000 clones, around 80% of which occur a single time. The ten most abundant clones make up roughly 2.9% of the sample.

Whole blood was collected in K2EDTA tubes by collaborating institutions according to the institutions' own protocols. For TCRbeta analysis, collaborators shipped samples in one of three forms: frozen whole blood, isolated PBMCs, or DNA extracted from either of those sample types. CDR3 length: 17 amino acids, cysteine to phenylalanine. This entry keeps only the CDR3 DNA: 51 bases, framed from base 1. The germline V gene sets CDR1 to KGHSH and CDR2 to LQKENI. V was cut back by 2 bases and J by 3 bases, leaving a gap of 18 bases between them. Regarding this clone: There is no known antigen for this receptor. Within one base of it there is no much larger clone, and no base qualities were kept.

Sequencing was performed on peripheral blood. The TCR sequence derives from a woman aged 55-70 years with acute or convalescent COVID-19. The chain is made from TRBV18 and TRBJ2-3; TRBD1 is possibly the D segment (7 matching bases). CDR3 protein: CASSPVPQGGPTDTQYF. In nucleotides, the sequence is TGTGCCAGCTCACCAGTACCGCAGGGGGGTCCGACAGATACGCAGTATTTT. Here the CDR3 is joined to the reference TRBV18 and TRBJ2-3 genes, and the full variable domain is: NAGVMQNPRHLVRRRGQEARLRCSPMKGHSHVYWYRQLPEEGLKFMVYLQKENIIDESGMPKERFSAEFPKEGPSILRIQQVVRGDSAAYFCASSPVPQGGPTDTQYFGPGTRLTVL.